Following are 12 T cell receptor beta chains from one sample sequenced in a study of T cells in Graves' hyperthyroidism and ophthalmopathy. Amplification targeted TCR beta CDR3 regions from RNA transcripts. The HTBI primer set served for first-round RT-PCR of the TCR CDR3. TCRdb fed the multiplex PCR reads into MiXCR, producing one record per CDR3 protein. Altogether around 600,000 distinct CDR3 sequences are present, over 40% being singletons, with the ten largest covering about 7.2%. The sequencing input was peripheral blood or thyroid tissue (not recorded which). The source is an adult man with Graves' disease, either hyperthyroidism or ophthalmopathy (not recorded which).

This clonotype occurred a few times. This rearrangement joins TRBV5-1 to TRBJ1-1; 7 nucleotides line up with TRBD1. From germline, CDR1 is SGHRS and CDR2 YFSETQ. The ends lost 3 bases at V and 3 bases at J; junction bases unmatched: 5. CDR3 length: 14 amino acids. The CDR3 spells CASSSDRFDTEAFF. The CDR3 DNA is TGCGCCAGCAGCTCGGACAGGTTTGACACTGAAGCTTTCTTT.

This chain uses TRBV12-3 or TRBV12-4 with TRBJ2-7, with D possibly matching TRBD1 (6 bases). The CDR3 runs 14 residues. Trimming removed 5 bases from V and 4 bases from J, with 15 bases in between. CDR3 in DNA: TGTGCCAGCAGTCTTAGTAACAGGGAGTACGAGCAGTACTTC. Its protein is CASSLSNREYEQYF.

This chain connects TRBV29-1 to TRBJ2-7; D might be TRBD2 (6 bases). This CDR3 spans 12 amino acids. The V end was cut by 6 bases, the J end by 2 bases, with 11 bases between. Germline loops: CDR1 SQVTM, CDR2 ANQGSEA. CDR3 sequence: CSVGGGTYEQYF. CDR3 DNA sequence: TGCAGCGTAGGTGGGGGGACCTACGAGCAGTACTTC.

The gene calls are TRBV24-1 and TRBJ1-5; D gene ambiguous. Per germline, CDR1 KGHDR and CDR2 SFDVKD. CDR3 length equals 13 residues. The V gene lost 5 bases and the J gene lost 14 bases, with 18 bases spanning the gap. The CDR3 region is CATSVRAGGNEHF. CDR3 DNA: TGTGCCACCAGTGTACGGGCGGGCGGCAATGAGCATTTT.

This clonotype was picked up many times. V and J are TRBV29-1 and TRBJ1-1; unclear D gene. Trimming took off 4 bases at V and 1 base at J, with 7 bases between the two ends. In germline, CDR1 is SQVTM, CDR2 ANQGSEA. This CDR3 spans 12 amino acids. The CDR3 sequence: CSVGDSNTEAFF. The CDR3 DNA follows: TGCAGCGTTGGGGATTCGAACACTGAAGCTTTCTTT.

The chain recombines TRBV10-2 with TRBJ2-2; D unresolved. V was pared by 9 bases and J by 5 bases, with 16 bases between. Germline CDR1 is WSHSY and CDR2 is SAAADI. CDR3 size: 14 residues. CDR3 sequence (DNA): TGCGCCAGTGGTACCCCTGGCAAAACCGGGGAGCTGTTTTTT. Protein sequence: CASGTPGKTGELFF.

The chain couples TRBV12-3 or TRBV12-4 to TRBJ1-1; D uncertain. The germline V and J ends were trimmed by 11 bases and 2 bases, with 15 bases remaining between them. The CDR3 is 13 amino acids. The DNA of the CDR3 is TGTGCCGTCGACTTCGTAGGAAACACTGAAGCTTTCTTT. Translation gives CAVDFVGNTEAFF.

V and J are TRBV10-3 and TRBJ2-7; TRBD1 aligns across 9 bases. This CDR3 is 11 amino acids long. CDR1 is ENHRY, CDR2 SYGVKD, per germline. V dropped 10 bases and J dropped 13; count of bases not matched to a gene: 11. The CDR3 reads CASKGQGLTYF. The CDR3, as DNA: TGTGCCAGCAAAGGACAGGGGTTGACATACTTC.

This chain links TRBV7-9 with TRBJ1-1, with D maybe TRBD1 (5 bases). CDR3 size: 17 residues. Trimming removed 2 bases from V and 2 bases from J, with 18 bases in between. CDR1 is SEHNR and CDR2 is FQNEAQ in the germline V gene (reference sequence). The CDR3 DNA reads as TGTGCCAGCAGCTTAATTTTGGGGCAGGGAGGAAACACTGAAGCTTTCTTT. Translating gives CASSLILGQGGNTEAFF.

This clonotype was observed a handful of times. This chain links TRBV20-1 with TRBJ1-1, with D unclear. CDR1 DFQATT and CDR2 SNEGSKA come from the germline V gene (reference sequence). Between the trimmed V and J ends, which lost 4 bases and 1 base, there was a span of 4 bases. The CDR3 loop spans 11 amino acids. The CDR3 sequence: CSAIENTEAFF. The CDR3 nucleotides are TGCAGTGCTATTGAGAACACTGAAGCTTTCTTT.

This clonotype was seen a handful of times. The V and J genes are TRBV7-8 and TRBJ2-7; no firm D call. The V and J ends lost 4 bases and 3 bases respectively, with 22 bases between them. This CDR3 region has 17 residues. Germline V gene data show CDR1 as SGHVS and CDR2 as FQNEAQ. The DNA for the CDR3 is TGTGCCAGCAGCTCGCCGCAGGACCGAGCCATAAACTACGAGCAGTACTTC. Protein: CASSSPQDRAINYEQYF.

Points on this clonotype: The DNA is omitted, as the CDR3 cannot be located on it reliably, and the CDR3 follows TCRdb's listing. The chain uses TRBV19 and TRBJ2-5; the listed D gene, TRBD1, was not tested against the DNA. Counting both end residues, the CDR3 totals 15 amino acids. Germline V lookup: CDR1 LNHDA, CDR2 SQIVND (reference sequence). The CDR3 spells CASSIDQWGDGAPYF.